Described below is a single TCR beta chain sequence and its context. Antigen: not known. The record originates from a study of blood T cells in healthy people across ages. Points from the study as a whole: Older age coincided with a roughly linear decline in TCR beta diversity per million T cells. It was held that diversity estimates obtained from one million T cells represented underestimates.

Through a sample-barcoded 5' primer and a J-beta primer mix, a second PCR was run for roughly 6 to 12 cycles. Tagging of each cDNA molecule was performed by a template-switch adaptor with 12 random nucleotides. TCRdb re-called the 5' RACE reads through MiXCR, storing one row per CDR3 protein. The repertoire holds hundreds of thousands of distinct CDR3 sequences, with approximately 52% as singletons. Germline V gives CDR1 DFQATT, CDR2 SNEGSKA (reference sequence). The CDR3 length is 14 residues. V dropped 6 bases and J dropped 3 bases, with 17 bases sitting between them. This receptor was identified in a woman at least 80 years old in good health. Sequenced: blood. The chain carries TRBV20-1 and TRBJ1-2, with D unresolved. The CDR3: CSAQYRKADYGYTF. CDR3 DNA sequence: TGCAGTGCCCAGTATAGAAAGGCGGACTATGGCTACACCTTC.